Below, 4 T cell receptor beta chains from the same sample are listed, as sequenced in a study of blood T cell repertoires in COVID-19. Sequencing was performed with immunoSEQ multiplex PCR; in TCRdb, only in-frame clones are kept and a portion is missing. There are some 200,000 clones in the sample; 86% occur only once, and over 3% lies in the top ten. The sequenced material came from PBMCs or T cells enriched from blood (not recorded which). Every receptor here comes from a middle-aged woman with acute COVID-19.

V usage is TRBV19 and J usage is TRBJ1-6; tentatively, D is TRBD1 (6 bases). V was trimmed by 7 bases and J by 3 bases, leaving 10 bases between them. Looked up from germline, CDR1 is LNHDA and CDR2 is SQIVND (reference sequence). The length of the CDR3 is 14 residues. In DNA form, the CDR3 reads TGTGCCAGTAAAGCCAGGGGCTATAATTCACCCCTCCACTTT. Residues: CASKARGYNSPLHF.

This sequence joins TRBV9 and TRBJ1-3; tentative D call: TRBD1 (6 bases). V was pared by 4 bases and J by 0 bases, with 17 bases between. Germline loops: CDR1 SGDLS, CDR2 YYNGEE. This CDR3 spans 17 amino acids. CDR3 sequence (DNA): TGTGCCAGCAGCTCCCCGGACAGAACAATCTCTGGAAACACCATATATTTT. Amino acids: CASSSPDRTISGNTIYF.

The chain couples TRBV3-1 (or the pseudogene TRBV3-2) to TRBJ1-1; 10 bases match TRBD1. V lost 6 bases and J lost 10; bases outside the gene matches: 5. Per germline, CDR1 LGHDT and CDR2 YNNKEL (reference sequence). The length of the CDR3 is 12 residues. CDR3 DNA: TGTGCCAGCAGACCCGACAGGGGGCGAGCTTTCTTT. Amino acid sequence: CASRPDRGRAFF.

The rearrangement links TRBV3-1 (or the pseudogene TRBV3-2) to TRBJ1-6; weak D call: TRBD1 (6 bases). Germline V gene lookup returns CDR1 LGHDT and CDR2 YNNKEL (reference sequence). The CDR3 is 16 amino acids. The V end was cut by 0 bases, the J end by 7 bases, with 13 bases between. CDR3 sequence reads: CASSQEAGVANSPLHF. The CDR3 region has the DNA TGTGCCAGCAGCCAAGAGGCAGGGGTTGCGAATTCACCCCTCCACTTT.